This is a list of T cell receptor beta chains from one sample in a study of cytomegalovirus exposure and HLA in healthy donors. TCRdb keeps only in-frame clones here, not all; method: immunoSEQ multiplex PCR. The table lists roughly 130,000 clones, roughly 90% of them singletons, with roughly 1.4% in the top ten. Sequenced sample: PBMCs. These receptors originate from a man aged 30-40 years in good health and CMV-seronegative. The CDR3 runs from the conserved cysteine through the conserved F or W. A D gene is named only where the DNA matches it firmly. Expanded clones are given a class, and other clones once, few, many or no size at all.

v_gene: TRBV27
len: 13
abundance: -
d_gene: -
j_gene: TRBJ2-2
CDR3aa: CARFQGSGGELFF
CDR3nt: TGTGCCAGATTTCAGGGGTCGGGCGGGGAGCTGTTTTTT

v_gene: TRBV6-4
len: 15
abundance: -
d_gene: TRBD2
j_gene: TRBJ2-3
CDR3aa: CASSELAGSGGTQYF
CDR3nt: TGTGCCAGCAGTGAGCTAGCGGGGTCGGGAGGTACGCAGTATTTT

v_gene: TRBV10-3
len: 13
abundance: -
d_gene: -
j_gene: TRBJ2-7
CDR3aa: CAISEGQSYEQYF
CDR3nt: TGTGCCATCAGTGAGGGACAGAGCTACGAGCAGTACTTC

v_gene: TRBV5-4
len: 14
abundance: -
d_gene: -
j_gene: TRBJ1-1
CDR3aa: CASSLQERNTEAFF
CDR3nt: TGTGCCAGCAGCCTACAGGAGAGAAACACTGAAGCTTTCTTT

v_gene: TRBV6-5
len: 12
abundance: -
d_gene: -
j_gene: TRBJ1-2
CDR3aa: CASSEGVYGYTF
CDR3nt: TGTGCCAGCAGTGAAGGGGTCTATGGCTACACCTTC

v_gene: TRBV5-1
len: 15
abundance: -
d_gene: -
j_gene: TRBJ2-7
CDR3aa: CASSLGALGTYEQYF
CDR3nt: TGCGCCAGCAGCTTAGGGGCACTGGGAACCTACGAGCAGTACTTC

v_gene: TRBV5-1
len: 16
abundance: -
d_gene: -
j_gene: TRBJ1-6
CDR3aa: CASSLVGVRENSPLHF
CDR3nt: TGCGCCAGCAGCTTGGTCGGGGTGAGGGAGAATTCACCCCTCCACTTT

v_gene: TRBV10-1
len: 15
abundance: -
d_gene: TRBD1
j_gene: TRBJ2-7
CDR3aa: CASSEQGAMAYEQYF
CDR3nt: TGCGCCAGCAGTGAACAGGGGGCTATGGCCTACGAGCAGTACTTC

v_gene: TRBV18
len: 15
abundance: -
d_gene: -
j_gene: TRBJ2-5
CDR3aa: CASSQRRVTGETQYF
CDR3nt: TGTGCCAGCTCACAGCGCAGGGTAACGGGAGAGACCCAGTACTTC

v_gene: TRBV5-1
len: 18
abundance: -
d_gene: -
j_gene: TRBJ1-5
CDR3aa: CASIPLPMPGISNQPQHF
CDR3nt: TGCGCCAGCATCCCTCTACCGATGCCGGGGATAAGCAATCAGCCCCAGCATTTT

v_gene: TRBV7-9
len: 13
abundance: -
d_gene: TRBD1
j_gene: TRBJ2-5
CDR3aa: CASGDSGDETQYF
CDR3nt: TGTGCCAGCGGGGACAGCGGTGATGAGACCCAGTACTTC

v_gene: TRBV4-1
len: 16
abundance: -
d_gene: -
j_gene: TRBJ2-3
CDR3aa: CASSPFTGEWADTQYF
CDR3nt: TGCGCCAGCAGCCCGTTTACGGGAGAGTGGGCAGATACGCAGTATTTT

v_gene: TRBV27
len: 14
abundance: -
d_gene: -
j_gene: TRBJ2-1
CDR3aa: CASSPLSSYNEQFF
CDR3nt: TGTGCCAGCAGTCCACTAAGCTCCTACAATGAGCAGTTCTTC

v_gene: TRBV30
len: 17
abundance: -
d_gene: TRBD1
j_gene: TRBJ2-4
CDR3aa: CAWSSGTEFLAKNIQYF
CDR3nt: TGTGCCTGGAGTTCCGGGACAGAATTTCTAGCCAAAAACATTCAGTACTTC

v_gene: TRBV29-1
len: 14
abundance: -
d_gene: -
j_gene: TRBJ2-7
CDR3aa: CSVVTWGVRDEQYF
CDR3nt: TGCAGCGTTGTAACGTGGGGAGTGCGCGACGAGCAGTACTTC

v_gene: TRBV30
len: 14
abundance: -
d_gene: -
j_gene: TRBJ2-5
CDR3aa: CAWSDGAYQETQYF
CDR3nt: TGTGCCTGGAGTGATGGAGCGTACCAAGAGACCCAGTACTTC

v_gene: TRBV12-2
len: 16
abundance: -
d_gene: -
j_gene: TRBJ2-2
CDR3aa: CASRRRLAGVTGELFF
CDR3nt: TGTGCAAGTCGCCGACGTCTAGCGGGAGTCACCGGGGAGCTGTTTTTT

v_gene: TRBV4-2
len: 15
abundance: -
d_gene: TRBD1
j_gene: TRBJ1-1
CDR3aa: CASSQDYRQGGDAFF
CDR3nt: TGTGCCAGCAGCCAAGATTATAGACAGGGGGGTGATGCTTTCTTT

v_gene: TRBV6-5
len: 13
abundance: -
d_gene: TRBD2
j_gene: TRBJ2-7
CDR3aa: CASSSLAGVEQYF
CDR3nt: TGTGCCAGCAGTTCACTAGCGGGGGTCGAGCAGTACTTC

v_gene: TRBV2
len: 15
abundance: -
d_gene: -
j_gene: TRBJ2-1
CDR3aa: CASSELGKGYNEQFF
CDR3nt: TGTGCCAGCAGCGAACTAGGGAAGGGGTACAATGAGCAGTTCTTC

v_gene: TRBV27
len: 13
abundance: once
d_gene: -
j_gene: TRBJ1-6
CDR3aa: CASSGRVGSPLHF
CDR3nt: TGTGCCAGCAGCGGCAGGGTCGGTTCACCCCTCCACTTT

v_gene: TRBV27
len: 16
abundance: once
d_gene: TRBD1
j_gene: TRBJ2-2
CDR3aa: CASSLILGTGNGELFF
CDR3nt: TGTGCCAGCAGTTTAATCCTAGGGACAGGTAACGGGGAGCTGTTTTTT

v_gene: TRBV5-6
len: 16
abundance: -
d_gene: -
j_gene: TRBJ2-7
CDR3aa: CASSNGRASETYEQYF
CDR3nt: TGTGCCAGCAGCAATGGGCGGGCTAGTGAAACCTACGAGCAGTACTTC

v_gene: TRBV10-3
len: 15
abundance: -
d_gene: TRBD1
j_gene: TRBJ1-5
CDR3aa: CAISEMGQVHQPQHF
CDR3nt: TGTGCCATCAGTGAGATGGGACAGGTCCATCAGCCCCAGCATTTT

v_gene: TRBV29-1
len: 14
abundance: -
d_gene: -
j_gene: TRBJ1-2
CDR3aa: CSVVAWQAVYGYTF
CDR3nt: TGCAGCGTTGTAGCGTGGCAGGCCGTCTATGGCTACACCTTC

v_gene: TRBV7-2
len: 15
abundance: once
d_gene: -
j_gene: TRBJ2-7
CDR3aa: CASSLEGGGTYEQYF
CDR3nt: TGTGCCAGCAGCTTAGAAGGGGGAGGGACATACGAGCAGTACTTC

v_gene: TRBV10-2
len: 14
abundance: -
d_gene: TRBD1
j_gene: TRBJ1-2
CDR3aa: CASKQGASNYGYTF
CDR3nt: TGCGCCAGCAAGCAGGGGGCTAGTAACTATGGCTACACCTTC

v_gene: TRBV7-3
len: 15
abundance: -
d_gene: TRBD2
j_gene: TRBJ2-1
CDR3aa: CASSFLAGGSNEQFF
CDR3nt: TGTGCCAGCAGCTTCCTAGCGGGAGGTAGCAATGAGCAGTTCTTC

v_gene: TRBV5-6
len: 14
abundance: -
d_gene: TRBD1
j_gene: TRBJ1-2
CDR3aa: CASSFGTGSSGYTF
CDR3nt: TGTGCCAGCAGCTTTGGGACAGGGTCTTCTGGCTACACCTTC

v_gene: TRBV10-2
len: 14
abundance: -
d_gene: -
j_gene: TRBJ1-2
CDR3aa: CASNPGTPIYGYTF
CDR3nt: TGCGCCAGCAATCCCGGGACACCGATTTATGGCTACACCTTC

v_gene: TRBV6-5
len: 15
abundance: -
d_gene: -
j_gene: TRBJ1-2
CDR3aa: CASSSLVLDYVGYTF
CDR3nt: TGTGCCAGCAGTTCATTAGTATTAGACTATGTGGGCTACACCTTC

v_gene: TRBV14
len: 14
abundance: -
d_gene: TRBD2
j_gene: TRBJ2-1
CDR3aa: CASSSQILAGGTFF
CDR3nt: TGTGCCAGCAGCTCCCAGATACTAGCGGGAGGTACGTTCTTC

v_gene: TRBV11-2
len: 16
abundance: -
d_gene: -
j_gene: TRBJ2-2
CDR3aa: CASSLVGGGNTGELFF
CDR3nt: TGTGCCAGCAGCTTAGTGGGAGGGGGGAACACCGGGGAGCTGTTTTTT

v_gene: TRBV7-9
len: 15
abundance: -
d_gene: TRBD1
j_gene: TRBJ1-2
CDR3aa: CASRPSGTGYYGYTF
CDR3nt: TGTGCCAGCAGACCATCTGGGACAGGGTACTATGGCTACACCTTC

v_gene: TRBV11-2
len: 17
abundance: -
d_gene: -
j_gene: TRBJ1-3
CDR3aa: CASSSRSFRGLGNTIYF
CDR3nt: TGTGCCAGCAGCTCCCGATCCTTCAGGGGTCTGGGAAACACCATATATTTT

v_gene: TRBV18
len: 16
abundance: -
d_gene: TRBD2
j_gene: TRBJ2-3
CDR3aa: CASSPPRTSGTDTQYF
CDR3nt: TGTGCCAGCTCACCACCCCGGACTAGCGGAACAGATACGCAGTATTTT

v_gene: TRBV6-5
len: 14
abundance: -
d_gene: TRBD2
j_gene: TRBJ2-7
CDR3aa: CASSYSTSGYEQYF
CDR3nt: TGTGCCAGCAGTTACTCCACTAGCGGATACGAGCAGTACTTC

v_gene: TRBV5-1
len: 14
abundance: -
d_gene: -
j_gene: TRBJ2-7
CDR3aa: CASSFPSSGYEQYF
CDR3nt: TGCGCCAGCAGCTTCCCATCCTCCGGCTACGAGCAGTACTTC

v_gene: TRBV18
len: 15
abundance: -
d_gene: TRBD2
j_gene: TRBJ2-7
CDR3aa: CASSPQTSGRLEQYF
CDR3nt: TGTGCCAGCTCACCACAAACTAGCGGGAGGCTCGAGCAGTACTTC

v_gene: TRBV6-6
len: 14
abundance: -
d_gene: -
j_gene: TRBJ2-7
CDR3aa: CASMAGQPSYEQYF
CDR3nt: TGTGCCTCCATGGCAGGGCAGCCCTCCTACGAGCAGTACTTC

v_gene: TRBV6-1
len: 14
abundance: -
d_gene: -
j_gene: TRBJ1-2
CDR3aa: CASSELQGNYGYTF
CDR3nt: TGTGCCAGCAGTGAACTCCAGGGGAACTATGGCTACACCTTC

v_gene: TRBV6-5
len: 15
abundance: -
d_gene: -
j_gene: TRBJ2-7
CDR3aa: CASSPQGLRTYEQYF
CDR3nt: TGTGCCAGCAGTCCTCAGGGGTTGAGGACTTACGAGCAGTACTTC

v_gene: TRBV11-2
len: 16
abundance: -
d_gene: -
j_gene: TRBJ2-1
CDR3aa: CASRPYRAGRSNEQFF
CDR3nt: TGTGCCAGCAGGCCCTATCGGGCGGGAAGGAGCAATGAGCAGTTCTTC

v_gene: TRBV18
len: 13
abundance: -
d_gene: -
j_gene: TRBJ1-2
CDR3aa: CASSSNRDSGYTF
CDR3nt: TGTGCCAGCTCTTCGAACCGGGACTCTGGCTACACCTTC

v_gene: TRBV10-3
len: 15
abundance: -
d_gene: -
j_gene: TRBJ2-3
CDR3aa: CAISEGARVTDTQYF
CDR3nt: TGTGCCATCAGTGAGGGGGCCCGGGTCACAGATACGCAGTATTTT

v_gene: TRBV6-1
len: 14
abundance: -
d_gene: -
j_gene: TRBJ2-7
CDR3aa: CASSEWTDDYEQYF
CDR3nt: TGTGCCAGCAGTGAATGGACAGACGACTACGAGCAGTACTTC

v_gene: TRBV27
len: 16
abundance: -
d_gene: -
j_gene: TRBJ2-1
CDR3aa: CASSSSRGGFYNEQFF
CDR3nt: TGTGCCAGCAGTAGCTCTCGGGGTGGATTCTACAATGAGCAGTTCTTC

v_gene: TRBV7-8
len: 13
abundance: once
d_gene: -
j_gene: TRBJ1-1
CDR3aa: CASSPPGGTEAFF
CDR3nt: TGTGCCAGCAGCCCCCCGGGGGGGACTGAAGCTTTCTTT

v_gene: TRBV5-1
len: 15
abundance: -
d_gene: -
j_gene: TRBJ2-7
CDR3aa: CASSLAGQGSYEQYF
CDR3nt: TGCGCCAGCAGCTTGGCCGGGCAGGGCTCCTACGAGCAGTACTTC

v_gene: TRBV5-6
len: 12
abundance: -
d_gene: -
j_gene: TRBJ1-2
CDR3aa: CASSFGGDGYTF
CDR3nt: TGTGCCAGCAGCTTTGGCGGGGACGGCTACACCTTC

v_gene: TRBV13
len: 15
abundance: -
d_gene: -
j_gene: TRBJ2-1
CDR3aa: CASSALGSTYNEQFF
CDR3nt: TGTGCCAGCAGCGCACTCGGGAGTACCTACAATGAGCAGTTCTTC

v_gene: TRBV5-1
len: 15
abundance: -
d_gene: -
j_gene: TRBJ2-7
CDR3aa: CASSFISVQYYEQYF
CDR3nt: TGCGCCAGCAGCTTCATCTCAGTCCAATACTACGAGCAGTACTTC

v_gene: TRBV27
len: 13
abundance: -
d_gene: -
j_gene: TRBJ1-2
CDR3aa: CASSPRLIWSYTF
CDR3nt: TGTGCCAGCAGCCCTAGGCTAATATGGAGCTACACCTTC

v_gene: TRBV30
len: 12
abundance: -
d_gene: -
j_gene: TRBJ1-1
CDR3aa: CAWLGRDTEAFF
CDR3nt: TGTGCCTGGCTGGGCAGGGACACTGAAGCTTTCTTT

v_gene: TRBV7-3
len: 14
abundance: -
d_gene: -
j_gene: TRBJ1-1
CDR3aa: CASSLVAMNTEAFF
CDR3nt: TGTGCCAGCAGCTTAGTAGCAATGAACACTGAAGCTTTCTTT

v_gene: TRBV27
len: 16
abundance: -
d_gene: -
j_gene: TRBJ2-2
CDR3aa: CASGATALSNTGELFF
CDR3nt: TGTGCCAGCGGGGCAACAGCCCTCTCGAACACCGGGGAGCTGTTTTTT